What follows are 24 T cell receptor beta chains derived from one specimen sequenced in a study of cytomegalovirus exposure and HLA in healthy donors. The study ran its PCR with 60 Vbeta and 13 Jbeta primers. Using immunoSEQ multiplex PCR, the repertoire was profiled, and TCRdb retains in-frame clones only, with some absent. Of about 190,000 clones in the sample, around 83% were seen once. Sequencing input: PBMCs. The receptors were gathered from a woman aged 40-49 years in good health and CMV-seronegative.

V usage is TRBV28 and J usage is TRBJ1-1, with D possibly TRBD1 on 5 matching bases. The germline V gene has CDR1 MDHEN and CDR2 SYDVKM. The germline V and J ends were trimmed by 7 bases and 0 bases, with 9 bases remaining between them. This CDR3 is built from 13 residues. The CDR3: CASKGVMNTEAFF. For the CDR3, the DNA is TGTGCCAGCAAAGGGGTCATGAACACTGAAGCTTTCTTT.

This clone was found a few times. The genes are TRBV5-1 and TRBJ1-2; D call uncertain. This CDR3 has 17 amino acids. V lost 2 bases, J lost 0 bases, and 17 bases lay in between. Germline CDR1 SGHRS, CDR2 YFSETQ. The CDR3 sequence is CASSLEAAPYSNYGYTF. The CDR3 coding sequence is TGCGCCAGCAGCTTAGAGGCGGCTCCATATTCTAACTATGGCTACACCTTC.

The CDR3 spells CASSPPGSGVVNTQYF. CDR3 nucleotide sequence: TGTGCCAGCTCACCACCGGGGAGTGGGGTTGTGAATACGCAGTATTTT. This sequence joins TRBV18 and TRBJ2-3; maybe TRBD2 (5 bases). Trimming removed 0 bases from V and 7 bases from J, with 17 bases in between. Germline CDR1 KGHSH, CDR2 LQKENI. This CDR3 region has 16 residues.

The V and J genes are TRBV27 and TRBJ1-5; D possibly corresponds to TRBD1 (5 bases). Germline CDR1 reads MNHEY; CDR2 reads SMNVEV (reference sequence). V was pared by 2 bases and J by 4 bases, with 9 bases between. This CDR3 is built from 14 residues. CDR3 sequence: CASSLGGINQPQHF. The DNA of the CDR3 is TGTGCCAGCAGTTTAGGGGGGATAAATCAGCCCCAGCATTTT.

This clone occurred a few times. Other nucleotide sequences from this sample produce the same CDR3. The gene calls are TRBV5-1 and TRBJ1-4; 7 bases align to TRBD1. After removal of 4 bases from V and 0 bases from J, the junction contained 3 bases not matched to a gene. Germline-derived CDR1 and CDR2 are SGHRS and YFSETQ. The length of the CDR3 is 15 residues. As DNA, the CDR3 is TGCGCCAGCAGCAGCCAGGGGGCAACTAATGAAAAACTGTTTTTT. It encodes CASSSQGATNEKLFF.

The CDR3 loop is CASSQDQGARTNEKLFF. The CDR3 coding sequence is TGCGCCAGCAGCCAAGATCAGGGGGCGCGTACTAATGAAAAACTGTTTTTT. This chain connects TRBV4-1 to TRBJ1-4; the match to TRBD1 covers 8 bases. V shed 0 bases, J shed 2 bases, and the junction held 5 bases outside the gene matches. The CDR3 has 17 residues. CDR1 is MGHRA, CDR2 YSYEKL, per germline.

The chain uses TRBV19 and TRBJ1-1, with 7 bases aligning to TRBD1. The germline CDR1 and CDR2 sequences are LNHDA and SQIVND (reference sequence). The CDR3 consists of 18 residues. Losses at the gene ends were 3 bases for V and 6 bases for J; bases not matched to a gene: 19. CDR3 coding DNA: TGTGCCAGTAGTATCGGAGGACAGGTCGCTGTGGGGGGCCCTGAAGCTTTCTTT. Translation gives CASSIGGQVAVGGPEAFF.

The CDR3 here is CASSLSGNADTQYF. The CDR3 DNA reads TGCGCCAGCAGCTTAAGCGGTAATGCAGATACGCAGTATTTT. The chain links TRBV5-1 to TRBJ2-3, with a weak D call TRBD2 (5 bases). The germline V and J ends were trimmed by 2 bases and 4 bases, with 11 bases remaining between them. The CDR3 spans 14 residues. Germline V gives CDR1 SGHRS, CDR2 YFSETQ. The full variable domain, rest sourced from reference TRBV5-1 and TRBJ2-3, is KAGVTQTPRYLIKTRGQQVTLSCSPISGHRSVSWYQQTPGQGLQFLFEYFSETQRNKGNFPGRFSGRQFSNSRSEMNVSTLELGDSALYLCASSLSGNADTQYFGPGTRLTVL.

CDR3 sequence: CASSVKQGGNTEAFF. The CDR3 bases are TGTGCCAGCAGCGTAAAACAGGGGGGGAACACTGAAGCTTTCTTT. The chain combines TRBV7-2 with TRBJ1-1; 8 bases line up with TRBD1. Germline CDR1 is SGHTA and CDR2 is FQGNSA. Germline trimming cut 5 bases from V and 1 base from J; bases unmatched to any gene: 6. The CDR3 sequence is 15 residues long.

This clone was counted a single time. This chain joins TRBV28 and TRBJ2-2, with 11 bases matching TRBD1. The CDR3 runs 14 residues. V dropped 7 bases and J dropped 7; count of bases not matched to a gene: 5. From germline, CDR1 is MDHEN and CDR2 SYDVKM. CDR3 region: CASNGQGASGELFF. For the CDR3, the DNA is TGTGCCAGCAACGGACAGGGGGCGAGCGGGGAGCTGTTTTTT.

The chain carries TRBV19 and TRBJ2-3; 12 positions agree with TRBD2. The V segment lost 5 bases and the J segment 4 bases; nucleotides outside the gene matches: 7. The germline CDR1 and CDR2 sequences are LNHDA and SQIVND (reference sequence). CDR3 length: 16 residues. For the CDR3, the DNA is TGTGCCAGTAGTTTCCTGACTAGCGGGAGTTCAGATACGCAGTATTTT. Translated, it gives CASSFLTSGSSDTQYF.

The V call is TRBV19, the J call TRBJ2-7, with a possible D match to TRBD2 (7 bases). Trimming pared 1 base from V and 2 bases from J, leaving 12 bases between. In germline, CDR1 is LNHDA, CDR2 SQIVND (reference sequence). This CDR3 has 15 amino acids. The CDR3 spells CASSIGGGGAYEQYV. As DNA, the CDR3 is TGTGCCAGTAGTATAGGAGGAGGGGGGGCCTACGAGCAGTACGTC.

The chain couples TRBV27 to TRBJ2-7; TRBD1 matches at 12 bases. J gave up 6 bases and V 10 bases, and 7 bases lay outside the gene matches. Germline V gene data show CDR1 as MNHEY and CDR2 as SMNVEV (reference sequence). CDR3 length equals 13 residues. The CDR3 DNA sequence: TGTGCCACCCGCCGGGACAGGGGGCGCGAGCAGTACTTC. As protein: CATRRDRGREQYF.

The chain employs TRBV10-3 and TRBJ2-2; 13 bases are shared with TRBD2. CDR3 length equals 19 residues. V was clipped by 2 bases and J by 4 bases; unmatched bases: 10. The V gene's germline CDR1 is ENHRY and CDR2 SYGVKD. For the CDR3, the DNA is TGTGCCATCAGTGAGCGAGGACTAGCGGGAGAGTCGGGCACCGGGGAGCTGTTTTTT. Translation gives CAISERGLAGESGTGELFF.

CDR3 nucleotide sequence: TGTGCCAGCAGCGGGGCCCTCAGGCCCGGGGAGCTGTTTTTT. Its translation is CASSGALRPGELFF. This chain links TRBV9 with TRBJ2-2; D gene unclear. CDR1 and CDR2 from the germline V gene are SGDLS and YYNGEE. V dropped 3 bases and J dropped 6 bases, with 12 bases sitting between them. CDR3 length equals 14 residues.

The J gene is TRBJ2-7, the V gene TRBV10-3; 8 bases match TRBD2. The J segment lost 3 bases and the V segment lost 10 bases, leaving 11 bases of the junction unmatched. CDR1 and CDR2 (germline): ENHRY, SYGVKD. The CDR3 totals 14 residues. The CDR3 loop reads CATEPAGGIYEQYF. Written as DNA, the CDR3 is TGTGCCACCGAACCCGCGGGAGGAATCTACGAGCAGTACTTC.

This clone was picked up a small number of times. A junction boundary mismatches the germline segment, possibly from a read error. This chain connects TRBV5-6 to TRBJ2-1; D gene unclear. CDR1 SGHDT and CDR2 YYEEEE come from the germline V gene. There are 15 residues in the CDR3. The chain's CDR3 is CASTRRPTSDNEQFF. CDR3 coding DNA: TGTGCCAGCACTAGGCGACCTACCTCCGACAATGAGCAGTTCTTC.

This chain joins TRBV11-3 and TRBJ1-4; TRBD1 is a possible D gene (5 bases). From germline, CDR1 is SGHNT and CDR2 YENEEA. Trimming pared 1 base from V and 1 base from J, leaving 10 bases between. The CDR3 is 16 amino acids. CDR3 residues: CASSLVRGITNEKLFF. In DNA form, the CDR3 reads TGTGCCAGCAGCTTAGTACGGGGGATAACTAATGAAAAACTGTTTTTT.

The chain combines TRBV30 with TRBJ1-4; D is uncertain. Germline-derived CDR1 and CDR2 are GTSNPN and SVGIG (reference sequence). V was trimmed by 4 bases and J by 8 bases, leaving 17 bases between them. This CDR3 has 14 amino acids. The CDR3: CAWTTGVETEKLFF. The CDR3 coding sequence is TGTGCCTGGACTACCGGGGTGGAAACAGAAAAACTGTTTTTT.

This chain connects TRBV10-3 to TRBJ1-2; TRBD1 matches at 9 bases. Unmatched junction bases numbered 5, after V lost 10 bases and J lost 2 bases. CDR1 is ENHRY and CDR2 is SYGVKD in the germline V gene. This CDR3 has 13 residues. The CDR3 bases are TGTGCCAAAACACAGGGGGCGAACTATGGCTACACCTTC. Its protein is CAKTQGANYGYTF.

Points on this clone: The same CDR3 is also encoded by other DNA sequences in this sample. The chain couples TRBV9 to TRBJ2-7; the D gene is possibly TRBD2 (5 bases). There are 14 residues in the CDR3. Germline loops: CDR1 SGDLS, CDR2 YYNGEE. V lost 2 bases to trimming and J lost 0 bases, with 9 bases between them. CDR3 protein: CASSVGGSSYEQYF. CDR3 sequence (DNA): TGTGCCAGCAGCGTTGGCGGGTCCTCCTACGAGCAGTACTTC.

The chain combines TRBV19 with TRBJ2-4; D perhaps matches TRBD1 (7 bases). CDR1 LNHDA and CDR2 SQIVND come from the germline V gene (reference sequence). The ends were cut back, 6 bases at V and 3 bases at J, with 24 bases in the middle. The CDR3 length is 18 residues. The CDR3 reads CASSLEWGVRGVKNIQYF. The CDR3 coding sequence is TGTGCCAGTAGCTTAGAATGGGGGGTCAGGGGGGTCAAAAACATTCAGTACTTC.

This clone was detected a few times. The gene calls are TRBV7-6 and TRBJ1-2; TRBD1 agrees at 9 bases. CDR1 is SGHVS, CDR2 FNYEAQ, per germline. Trimming at V came to 5 bases and at J to 4 bases, leaving 8 bases not matched to a gene. The length of the CDR3 is 15 residues. The CDR3 DNA reads as TGTGCCAGCAGCACCTCCGGGACAGGGACCTATGGCTACACCTTC. Protein product: CASSTSGTGTYGYTF.

The rearrangement links TRBV7-2 to TRBJ2-1; TRBD2 aligns across 7 bases. Germline CDR1 SGHTA, CDR2 FQGNSA. CDR3 length: 14 amino acids. V lost 5 bases and J lost 9; bases outside the gene matches: 10. Written as DNA, the CDR3 is TGTGCCAGCAGCCACGGAGTGGGAGGGAGTGAGCAGTTCTTC. Amino acids: CASSHGVGGSEQFF.